This T cell receptor beta chain was captured by sequencing in a study of Ad26.COV2.S vaccination and SARS-CoV-2 variants. Turning to the study itself: Each vaccinee took Ad26.COV2.S intramuscularly, once or twice 56 days apart.

Generated by immunoSEQ multiplex PCR, the TCRdb table keeps only in-frame clones and is missing some. The sample lists approximately 400,000 clones, roughly 81% occurring once. Germline V lookup: CDR1 SGHRS, CDR2 YFSETQ. This CDR3 has 18 residues. V shed 0 bases and J 2 bases; nucleotides not matched to a gene: 10. Specified treatment: about 20 received Ad26.COV2.S at low or high dose, single or two shots; about 5 received placebo; per-sample allocation not given. The samples were gathered on day 63 after the first injection of vaccine or placebo. The source is a person aged 18-65 years who received the Ad26.COV2.S COVID-19 vaccine or a placebo. The sequences come from peripheral blood, collected in a trial of Ad26.COV2.S vaccine versus placebo. The V gene is TRBV5-1, the J gene TRBJ2-7; 11 nucleotides line up with TRBD2. The CDR3 DNA reads TGCGCCAGCAGCTTGGCCTGGACTAGCGGGCGACAGCCCTACGAGCAGTACTTC. This sequence encodes CASSLAWTSGRQPYEQYF. The variable domain in full, completed from reference TRBV5-1 and TRBJ2-7, reads KAGVTQTPRYLIKTRGQQVTLSCSPISGHRSVSWYQQTPGQGLQFLFEYFSETQRNKGNFPGRFSGRQFSNSRSEMNVSTLELGDSALYLCASSLAWTSGRQPYEQYFGPGTRLTVT.